This T cell receptor beta chain emerged from a study of cytomegalovirus exposure and HLA in healthy donors. Whole-study results and caveats: Because they were indistinguishable, some V segments, including TRBV6-2 and TRBV6-3, were excluded. Presence/absence results assume similar sequencing depth per donor, which may not hold.

Trimming took 6 bases from V and 0 from J; bases not matched to a gene: 3. The germline gives CDR1 SNHLY, CDR2 FYNNEI. The CDR3 length is 17 residues. Primers for the PCR totalled 60 Vbeta and 13 Jbeta. Clones were read by immunoSEQ multiplex PCR, and TCRdb kept only the in-frame ones, dropping some. Of 150,000 to 200,000 clones listed, about 59% were seen once; the top ten hold 2.5% to 3%. In the case of this clone: No antigen is known for it.

The rearrangement links TRBV2 to TRBJ2-1; 15 bases line up with TRBD2. This sequence originates from a man in his forties or fifties in good health and CMV-seronegative. Sequencing was done on a sample of PBMCs. The CDR3: CASRGTSGRSSYNEQFF. The CDR3 DNA sequence: TGTGCCAGCAGAGGGACTAGCGGGAGGAGCTCCTACAATGAGCAGTTCTTC.